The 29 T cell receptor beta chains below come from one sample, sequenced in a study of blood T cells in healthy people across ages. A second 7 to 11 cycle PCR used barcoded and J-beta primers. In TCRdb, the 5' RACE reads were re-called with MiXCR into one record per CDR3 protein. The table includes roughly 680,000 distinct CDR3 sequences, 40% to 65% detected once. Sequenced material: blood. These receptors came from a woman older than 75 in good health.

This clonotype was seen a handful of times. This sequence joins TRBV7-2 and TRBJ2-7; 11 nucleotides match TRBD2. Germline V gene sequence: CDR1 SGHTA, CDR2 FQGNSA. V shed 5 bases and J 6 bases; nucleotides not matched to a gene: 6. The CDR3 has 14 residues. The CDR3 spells CASSPALAGAEQYF. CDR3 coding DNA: TGTGCCAGCAGCCCCGCACTAGCGGGGGCCGAGCAGTACTTC.

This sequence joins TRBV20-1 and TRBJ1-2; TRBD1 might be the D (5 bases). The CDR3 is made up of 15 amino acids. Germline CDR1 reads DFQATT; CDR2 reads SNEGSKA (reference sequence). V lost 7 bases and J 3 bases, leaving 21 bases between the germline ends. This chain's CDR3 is CSVLLRGGEHYGYTF. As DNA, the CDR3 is TGCAGTGTTTTGTTGCGGGGAGGGGAGCACTATGGCTACACCTTC.

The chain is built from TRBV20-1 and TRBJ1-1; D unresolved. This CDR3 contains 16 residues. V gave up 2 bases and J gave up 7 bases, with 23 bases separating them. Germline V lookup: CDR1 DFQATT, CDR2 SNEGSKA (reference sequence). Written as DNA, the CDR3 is TGCAGTGCTAGACGAATTTATCCGGGAAGGAGCGGTGAAGCTTTCTTT. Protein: CSARRIYPGRSGEAFF.

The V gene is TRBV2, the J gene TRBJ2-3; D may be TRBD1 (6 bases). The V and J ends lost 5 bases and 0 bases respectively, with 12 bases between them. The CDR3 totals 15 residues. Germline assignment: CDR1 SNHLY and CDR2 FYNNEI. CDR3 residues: CASSKQGMSTDTQYF. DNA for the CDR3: TGTGCCAGCAGTAAACAGGGCATGAGCACAGATACGCAGTATTTT.

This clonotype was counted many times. CDR3 amino acids: CASGQSNEQFF. As DNA, the CDR3 is TGTGCCAGCGGACAGTCCAATGAGCAGTTCTTC. The rearrangement links TRBV12-3 or TRBV12-4 to TRBJ2-1, with D perhaps matching TRBD1 (6 bases). The V gene lost 8 bases and the J gene lost 6 bases, with 8 bases spanning the gap. The CDR3 runs to 11 residues.

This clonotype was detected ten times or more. The CDR3 is CASTRRRGLAGSPDTQYF. The CDR3 DNA follows: TGTGCCAGCACCCGGAGGAGGGGACTAGCCGGATCCCCAGATACGCAGTATTTT. V and J are TRBV12-3 or TRBV12-4 and TRBJ2-3, with TRBD2 matching 9 bases. This CDR3 is 18 amino acids long. Trimming cost V 7 bases and J 4 bases; bases outside gene matches: 18.

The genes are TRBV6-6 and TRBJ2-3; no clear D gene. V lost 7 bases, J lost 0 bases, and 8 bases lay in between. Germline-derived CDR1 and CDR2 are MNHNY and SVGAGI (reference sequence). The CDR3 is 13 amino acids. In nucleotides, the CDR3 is TGTGCCAGCAAGCAAGCCAGCACAGATACGCAGTATTTT. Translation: CASKQASTDTQYF.

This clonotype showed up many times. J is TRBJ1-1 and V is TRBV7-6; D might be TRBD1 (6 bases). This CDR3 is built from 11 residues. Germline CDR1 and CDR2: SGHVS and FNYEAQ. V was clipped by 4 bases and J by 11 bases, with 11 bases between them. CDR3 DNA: TGTGCCAGCAGCTCCGGTACAGGGGCTTTCTTT. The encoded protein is CASSSGTGAFF.

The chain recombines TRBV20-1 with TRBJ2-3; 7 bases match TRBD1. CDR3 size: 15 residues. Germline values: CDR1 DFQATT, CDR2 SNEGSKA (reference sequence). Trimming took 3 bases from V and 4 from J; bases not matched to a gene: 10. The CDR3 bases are TGCAGTGCTAGTCTCGCGCAGGGGGTCCCAGATACGCAGTATTTT. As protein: CSASLAQGVPDTQYF.

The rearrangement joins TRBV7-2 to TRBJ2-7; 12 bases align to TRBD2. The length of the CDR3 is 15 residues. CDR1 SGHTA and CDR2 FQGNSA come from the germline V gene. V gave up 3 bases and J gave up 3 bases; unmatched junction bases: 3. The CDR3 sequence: CASSFGLAGNYEQYF. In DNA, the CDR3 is TGTGCCAGCAGCTTCGGACTAGCGGGGAACTACGAGCAGTACTTC. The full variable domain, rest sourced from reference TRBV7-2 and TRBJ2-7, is GAGVSQSPSNKVTEKGKDVELRCDPISGHTALYWYRQSLGQGLEFLIYFQGNSAPDKSGLPSDRFSAERTGGSVSTLTIQRTQQEDSAVYLCASSFGLAGNYEQYFGPGTRLTVT.

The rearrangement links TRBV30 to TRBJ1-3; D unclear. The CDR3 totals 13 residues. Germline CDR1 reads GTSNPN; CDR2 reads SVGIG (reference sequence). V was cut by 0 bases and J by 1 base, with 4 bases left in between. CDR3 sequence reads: CAWSVSSGNTIYF. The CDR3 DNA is TGTGCCTGGAGTGTATCATCTGGAAACACCATATATTTT.

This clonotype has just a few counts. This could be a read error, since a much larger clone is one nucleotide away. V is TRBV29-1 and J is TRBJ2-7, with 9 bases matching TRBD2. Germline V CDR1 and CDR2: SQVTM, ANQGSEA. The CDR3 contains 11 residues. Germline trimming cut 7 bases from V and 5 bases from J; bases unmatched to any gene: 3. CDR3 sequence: CSGGTSHEQYF. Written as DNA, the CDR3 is TGCAGCGGTGGGACTAGCCACGAGCAGTACTTC.

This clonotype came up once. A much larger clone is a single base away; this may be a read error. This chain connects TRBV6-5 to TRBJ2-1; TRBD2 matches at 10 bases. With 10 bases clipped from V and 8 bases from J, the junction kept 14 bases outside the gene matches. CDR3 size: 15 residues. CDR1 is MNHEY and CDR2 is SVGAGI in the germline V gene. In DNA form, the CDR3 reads TGTGCCAACAGACTCGGACTAGCGGCTCTGGATGAGCAGTTCTTC. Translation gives CANRLGLAALDEQFF.

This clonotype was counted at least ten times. CDR3 bases: TGTGCCAGTCGGGAGGGTTCGTACCAAGAGACCCAGTACTTC. Translated: CASREGSYQETQYF. The chain is built from TRBV12-3 or TRBV12-4 and TRBJ2-5, with 8 bases identical to TRBD2. V was pared by 9 bases and J by 0 bases, with 6 bases of the junction left unmatched. This CDR3 contains 14 residues.

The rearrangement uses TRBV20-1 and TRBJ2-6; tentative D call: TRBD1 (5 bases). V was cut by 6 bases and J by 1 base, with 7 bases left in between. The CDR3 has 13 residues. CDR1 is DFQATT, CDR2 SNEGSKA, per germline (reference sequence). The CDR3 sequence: CSAAGSGANVLTF. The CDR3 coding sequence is TGCAGTGCAGCAGGGTCTGGGGCCAACGTCCTGACTTTC.

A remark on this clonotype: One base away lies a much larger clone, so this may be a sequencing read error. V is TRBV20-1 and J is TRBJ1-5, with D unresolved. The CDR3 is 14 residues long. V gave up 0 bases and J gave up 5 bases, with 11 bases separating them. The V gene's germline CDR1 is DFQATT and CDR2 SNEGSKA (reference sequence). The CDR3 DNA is TGCAGTGCTAGAGATGTAGCAGCTCATCAGCCCCAGCATTTT. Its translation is CSARDVAAHQPQHF.

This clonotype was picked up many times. The CDR3 sequence is CASSYRGRSYEQYF. The DNA for the CDR3 is TGTGCCAGCAGTTACCGGGGCAGATCCTACGAGCAGTACTTC. The V gene is TRBV6-2 or TRBV6-3, the J gene TRBJ2-7; D may be TRBD1 or TRBD2 (5 bases each). The germline V gene has CDR1 MNHEY and CDR2 SVGEGT. Trimming left V 2 bases short and J 1 base short, with 9 bases between. This CDR3 is built from 14 residues.

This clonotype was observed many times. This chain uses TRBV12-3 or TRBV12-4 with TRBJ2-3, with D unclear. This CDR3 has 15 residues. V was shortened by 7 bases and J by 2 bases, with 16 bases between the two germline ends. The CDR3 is CASTQRGGPTDTQYF. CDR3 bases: TGTGCCAGCACCCAGCGAGGCGGTCCCACAGATACGCAGTATTTT.

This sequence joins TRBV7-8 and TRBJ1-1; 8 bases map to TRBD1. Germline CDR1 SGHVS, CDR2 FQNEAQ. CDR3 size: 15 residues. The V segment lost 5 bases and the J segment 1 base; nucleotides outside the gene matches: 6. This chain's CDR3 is CASSEHRGRNTEAFF. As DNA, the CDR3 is TGTGCCAGCAGCGAACACAGGGGGAGGAACACTGAAGCTTTCTTT.

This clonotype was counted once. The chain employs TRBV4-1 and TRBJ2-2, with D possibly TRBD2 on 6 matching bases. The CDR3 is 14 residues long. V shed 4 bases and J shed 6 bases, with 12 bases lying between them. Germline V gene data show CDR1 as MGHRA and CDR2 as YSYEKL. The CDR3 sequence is CASSRVEGSGELFF. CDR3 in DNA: TGCGCCAGCAGCCGGGTGGAGGGATCCGGGGAGCTGTTTTTT.

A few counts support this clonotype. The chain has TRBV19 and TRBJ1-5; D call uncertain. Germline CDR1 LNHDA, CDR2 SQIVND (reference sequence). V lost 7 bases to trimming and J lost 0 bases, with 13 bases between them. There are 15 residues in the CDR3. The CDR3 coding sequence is TGTGCCAGTACGGGTAAAGACTATAGCAATCAGCCCCAGCATTTT. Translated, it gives CASTGKDYSNQPQHF.

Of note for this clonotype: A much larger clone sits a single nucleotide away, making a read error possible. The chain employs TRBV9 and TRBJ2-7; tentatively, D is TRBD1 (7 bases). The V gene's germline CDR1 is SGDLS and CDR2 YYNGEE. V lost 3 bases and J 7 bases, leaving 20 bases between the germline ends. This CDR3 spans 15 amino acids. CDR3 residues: CASSGGDSLYNEQYF. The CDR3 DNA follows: TGTGCCAGCAGCGGGGGGGACAGCCTCTACAATGAGCAGTACTTC.

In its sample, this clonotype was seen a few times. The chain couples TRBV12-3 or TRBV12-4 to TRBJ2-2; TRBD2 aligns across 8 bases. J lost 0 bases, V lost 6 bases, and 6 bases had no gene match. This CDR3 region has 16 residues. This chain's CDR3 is CASRPRAGANTGELFF. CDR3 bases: TGTGCCAGCAGACCAAGAGCGGGGGCGAACACCGGGGAGCTGTTTTTT.

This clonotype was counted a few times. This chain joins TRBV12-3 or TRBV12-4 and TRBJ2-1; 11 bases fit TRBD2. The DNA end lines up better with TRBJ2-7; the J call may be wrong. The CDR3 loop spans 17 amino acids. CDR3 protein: CASSLKGTSGRRNEQYF. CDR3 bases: TGTGCCAGCAGTTTAAAGGGAACTAGCGGGAGACGGAATGAGCAGTACTTC.

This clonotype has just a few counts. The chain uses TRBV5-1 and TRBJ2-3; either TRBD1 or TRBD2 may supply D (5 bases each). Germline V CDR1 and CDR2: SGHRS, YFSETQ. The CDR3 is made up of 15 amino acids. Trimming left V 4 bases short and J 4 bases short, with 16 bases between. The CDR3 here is CASSAMPGGADTQYF. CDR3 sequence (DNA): TGCGCCAGCAGCGCCATGCCTGGGGGAGCAGATACGCAGTATTTT.

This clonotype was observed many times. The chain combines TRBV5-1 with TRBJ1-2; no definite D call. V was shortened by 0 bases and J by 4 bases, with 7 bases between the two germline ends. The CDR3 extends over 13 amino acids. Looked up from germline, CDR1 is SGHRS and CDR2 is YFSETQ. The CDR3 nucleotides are TGCGCCAGCAGCTTGGGGGCCCCCTATGGCTACACCTTC. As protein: CASSLGAPYGYTF.

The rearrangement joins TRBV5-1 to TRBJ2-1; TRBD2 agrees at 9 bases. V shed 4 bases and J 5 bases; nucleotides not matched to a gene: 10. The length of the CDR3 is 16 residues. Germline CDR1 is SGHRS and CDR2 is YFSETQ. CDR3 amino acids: CASSPRSGGPHNEQFF. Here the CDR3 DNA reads TGCGCCAGCAGCCCCCGAAGCGGGGGGCCACACAATGAGCAGTTCTTC.

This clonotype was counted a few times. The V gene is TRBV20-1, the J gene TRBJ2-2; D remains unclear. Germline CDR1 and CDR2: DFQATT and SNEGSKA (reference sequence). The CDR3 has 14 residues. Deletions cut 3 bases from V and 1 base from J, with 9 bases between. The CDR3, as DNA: TGCAGTGCTAGTTACAGCCGGAACACCGGGGAGCTGTTTTTT. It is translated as CSASYSRNTGELFF.

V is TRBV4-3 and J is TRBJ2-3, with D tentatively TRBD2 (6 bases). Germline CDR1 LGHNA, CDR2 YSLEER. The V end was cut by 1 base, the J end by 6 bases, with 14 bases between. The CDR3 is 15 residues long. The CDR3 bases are TGCGCCAGCAGCCAAGGCGACGGGGGTTCGGATACGCAGTATTTT. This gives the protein CASSQGDGGSDTQYF.